This TCR beta chain was recovered during a study of blood T cell repertoires in COVID-19 (TCRdb year 2020). General notes on the study: The collaborator samples originated in the United States, Italy and Spain and spanned the acute and convalescent phases of COVID-19. Sample metadata almost always included a de-identified subject ID, COVID-19 status, age in years and sex. The samples were drawn from two sources: the first 160 participants of the ongoing ImmuneRACE study, and over 1,000 subjects contributed by 6 global collaborators. Deeply sampled blood TCRbeta repertoires from subjects exposed to, actively infected with, or recovered from COVID-19 were included in the dataset. The repertoires were released in a freely available public database meant as a resource for research on the immune response to SARS-CoV-2. The prospective study material was composed of cDNA or gDNA derived from T cells, B-cell-depleted T cells, or PBMCs. Where available, HLA class I and class II types were obtained from metadata supplied by the sample provider rather than from assay-based typing. What the work shows at the level of the full study, not this receptor alone: How much clinical and demographic metadata was included differed by source and by participant, and the metadata was provided uncurated.

The CDR3 spans 13 residues, from the cysteine through the phenylalanine. Only CDR3 DNA is held: 39 bases, read in frame from base 1. CDR1 and CDR2 are read off the germline V gene as SNHLY and FYNNEI. Deletion took 0 bases off V and 11 bases off J, with a span of 13 bases between the germline ends. TCRbeta CDR3 regions were amplified from genomic DNA by means of the immunoSEQ Assay, a bias-controlled multiplex PCR. In the source study's methods: Nucleated cell counts per sample were estimated from amplification of reference gene primers within the assay. Sequence reads were collapsed and filtered to measure the absolute abundance of every unique TCRbeta CDR3 rearrangement. For each sample, productive Simpson clonality was calculated as the square root of Simpson's diversity index over productive rearrangements. In its TCRdb copy, this immuneACCESS table keeps in-frame sequences only and misses some clones. Where compared with another copy, unresolved V genes explain less than half of these, and the others have no known cause. D and trimming were read from the DNA, whereas the V and J calls and clone size are those reported in that table. Within this sample are over 110,000 clones, with about three quarters of them counted one time only. Of the sample, just under 2% is held by the ten largest clones.

The collaborating institutions used their own protocols to collect whole blood in K2EDTA tubes. For TCRbeta analysis, collaborators shipped samples in one of three forms: frozen whole blood, isolated PBMCs, or DNA extracted from either of those sample types. Details on this clone: Which antigen it targets is not known. Base qualities are missing; no much larger clone stands one base away.

Sample: peripheral blood. The source of this sequence is a woman between 55 and 75 years old with acute or convalescent COVID-19. In this chain, TRBV2 is recombined with TRBJ1-1; the D gene lacks a confident call. The DNA is TGTGCCAGCAGTGAAGCGCTTCGGGGTGAGGCTTTCTTT. Its translation reads: CASSEALRGEAFF. Reference TRBV2 and TRBJ1-1 genes cover what lies past the CDR3, so the full variable domain is EPEVTQTPSHQVTQMGQEVILRCVPISNHLYFYWYRQILGQKVEFLVSFYNNEISEKSEIFDDQFSVERPDGSNFTLKIRSTKLEDSAMYFCASSEALRGEAFFGQGTRLTVV.